This T cell receptor beta chain was sequenced in a study of Ad26.COV2.S vaccination and SARS-CoV-2 variants. About this clone: The same CDR3 is also encoded by other DNA sequences in this sample.

Sequenced by immunoSEQ multiplex PCR; TCRdb stores in-frame clones only, minus some. Among 440,000 or so clones, 90% were seen once, and the ten largest hold 4.3%. Treatment given: some 19 received Ad26.COV2.S at low or high dose, single or two shots; a few received placebo; per-sample allocation not given. Samples were taken on day 63 after the first vaccine or placebo injection. The sequencing here drew on peripheral blood, taken in a trial of Ad26.COV2.S vaccine versus placebo. This clonotype was sampled from a person aged 18-60 years who received the Ad26.COV2.S COVID-19 vaccine or a placebo.

As DNA, the CDR3 is TGTGCCAGCAGTTACTCGAGTAATCAGCCCCAGCATTTT. The encoded protein is CASSYSSNQPQHF. The chain has TRBV6-6 and TRBJ1-5; D uncertain. This CDR3 is built from 13 residues. CDR1 and CDR2 from the germline V gene are MNHNY and SVGAGI (reference sequence). V lost 0 bases to trimming and J lost 4 bases, with 4 bases between them.